The table lists the clone carrying this TCR beta chain with a few counts. Its antigen is currently unknown. V lost 0 bases, J lost 7 bases, and 13 bases lay in between. The CDR3 is 15 residues long. CDR1 and CDR2 from the germline V gene are SGHRS and YFSETQ. A single record per CDR3 protein comes from TCRdb applying MiXCR to the RACE reads. The sample includes more than 110,000 distinct CDR3 sequences, 10% to 15% of them seen just once. Time point indicated: patch test 2, 6 weeks after DPC sensitization. The treatment is: therapeutic diphenylcyclopropenone sensitization with weekly scalp DPC. Donation of samples came from alopecia patients who were 18 to 70 years old and suitable for DPC. This specimen comes from a study of human T cells and chemical hapten exposure. Study results and limitations: Expanded TCR sets contained significantly more large CDR3 similarity clusters than controls.

This sequence was found in a woman aged 50 to 65 with alopecia areata. Some clones in this sample may be carry-over from other donors' samples. The sample here was whole blood, taken in connection with sensitization to the hapten diphenylcyclopropenone (DPC). This chain joins TRBV5-1 and TRBJ1-4; no clear D gene. DNA of the CDR3: TGCGCCAGCAGCTTGGCCCCACAGAGAGGTGAAAAACTGTTTTTT. Amino acids: CASSLAPQRGEKLFF.